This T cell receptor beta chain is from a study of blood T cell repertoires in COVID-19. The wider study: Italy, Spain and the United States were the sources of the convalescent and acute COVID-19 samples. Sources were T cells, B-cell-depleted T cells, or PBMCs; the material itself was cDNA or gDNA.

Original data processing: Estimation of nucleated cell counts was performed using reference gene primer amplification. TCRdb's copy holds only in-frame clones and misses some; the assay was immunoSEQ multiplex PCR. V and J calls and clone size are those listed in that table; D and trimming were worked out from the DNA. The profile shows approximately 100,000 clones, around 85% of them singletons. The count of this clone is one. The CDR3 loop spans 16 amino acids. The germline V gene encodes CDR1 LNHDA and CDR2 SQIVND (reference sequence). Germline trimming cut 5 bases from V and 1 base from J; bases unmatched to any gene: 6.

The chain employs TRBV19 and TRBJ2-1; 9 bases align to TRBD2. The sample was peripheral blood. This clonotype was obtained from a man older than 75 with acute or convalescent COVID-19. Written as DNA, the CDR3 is TGTGCCAGTAGTCGTAGCGGGAGTGGGTCCTACAATGAGCAGTTCTTC. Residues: CASSRSGSGSYNEQFF.